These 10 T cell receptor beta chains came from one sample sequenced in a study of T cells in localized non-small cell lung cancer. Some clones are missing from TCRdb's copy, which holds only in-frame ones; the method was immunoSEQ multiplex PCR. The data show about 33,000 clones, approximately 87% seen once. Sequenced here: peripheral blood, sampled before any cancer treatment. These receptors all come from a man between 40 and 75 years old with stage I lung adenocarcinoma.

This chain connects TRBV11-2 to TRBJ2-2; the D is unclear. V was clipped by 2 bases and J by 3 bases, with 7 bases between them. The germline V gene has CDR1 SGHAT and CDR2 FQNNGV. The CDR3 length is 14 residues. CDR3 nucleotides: TGTGCCAGCAGCTTAAAGTGGGACACCGGGGAGCTGTTTTTT. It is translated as CASSLKWDTGELFF.

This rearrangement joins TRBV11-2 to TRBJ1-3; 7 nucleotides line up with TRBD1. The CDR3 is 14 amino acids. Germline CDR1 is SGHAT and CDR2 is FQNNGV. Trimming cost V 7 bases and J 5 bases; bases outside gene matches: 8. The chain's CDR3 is CASTPRGQRNTIYF. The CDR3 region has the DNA TGTGCCAGCACCCCAAGGGGACAGCGAAACACCATATATTTT.

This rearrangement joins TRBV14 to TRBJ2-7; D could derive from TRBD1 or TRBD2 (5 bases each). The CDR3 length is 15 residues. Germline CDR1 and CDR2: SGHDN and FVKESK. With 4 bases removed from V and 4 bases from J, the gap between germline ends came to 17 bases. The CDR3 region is CASSPDIHGEYEQYF. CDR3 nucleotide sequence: TGTGCCAGCAGCCCGGACATTCACGGGGAATACGAGCAGTACTTC. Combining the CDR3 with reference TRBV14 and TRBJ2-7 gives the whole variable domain EAGVTQFPSHSVIEKGQTVTLRCDPISGHDNLYWYRRVMGKEIKFLLHFVKESKQDESGMPNNRFLAERTGGTYSTLKVQPAELEDSGVYFCASSPDIHGEYEQYFGPGTRLTVT.

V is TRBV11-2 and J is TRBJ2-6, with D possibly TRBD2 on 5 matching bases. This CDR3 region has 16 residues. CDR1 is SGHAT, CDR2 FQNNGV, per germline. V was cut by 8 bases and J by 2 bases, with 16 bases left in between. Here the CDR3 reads CASWVYGEPGANVLTF. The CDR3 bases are TGTGCCAGCTGGGTTTACGGGGAACCTGGGGCCAACGTCCTGACTTTC.

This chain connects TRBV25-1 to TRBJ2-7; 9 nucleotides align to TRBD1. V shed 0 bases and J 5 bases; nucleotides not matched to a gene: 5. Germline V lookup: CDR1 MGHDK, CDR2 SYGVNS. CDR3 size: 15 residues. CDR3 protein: CASSEYGTGINEQYF. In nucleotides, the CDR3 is TGTGCCAGCAGTGAATATGGGACAGGGATCAACGAGCAGTACTTC.

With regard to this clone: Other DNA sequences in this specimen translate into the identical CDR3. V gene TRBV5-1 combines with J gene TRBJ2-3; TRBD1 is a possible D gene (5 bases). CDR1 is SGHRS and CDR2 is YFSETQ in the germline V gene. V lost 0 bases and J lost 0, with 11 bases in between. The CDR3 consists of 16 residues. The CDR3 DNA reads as TGCGCCAGCAGCTTGGGAAGGGGAACTAGCACAGATACGCAGTATTTT. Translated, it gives CASSLGRGTSTDTQYF. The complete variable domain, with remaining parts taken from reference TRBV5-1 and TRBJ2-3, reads KAGVTQTPRYLIKTRGQQVTLSCSPISGHRSVSWYQQTPGQGLQFLFEYFSETQRNKGNFPGRFSGRQFSNSRSEMNVSTLELGDSALYLCASSLGRGTSTDTQYFGPGTRLTVL.

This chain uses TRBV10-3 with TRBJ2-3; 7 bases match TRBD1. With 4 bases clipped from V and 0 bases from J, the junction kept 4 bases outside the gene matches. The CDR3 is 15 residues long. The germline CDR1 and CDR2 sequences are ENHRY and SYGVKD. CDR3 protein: CAISAGTASTDTQYF. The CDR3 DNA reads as TGTGCCATCAGTGCCGGGACAGCTAGCACAGATACGCAGTATTTT.

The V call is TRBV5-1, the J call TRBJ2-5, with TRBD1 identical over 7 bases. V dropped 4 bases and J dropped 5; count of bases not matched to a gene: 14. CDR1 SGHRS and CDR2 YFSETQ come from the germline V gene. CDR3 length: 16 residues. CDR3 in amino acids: CASSVPRDSFGETQYF. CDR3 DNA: TGCGCCAGCAGCGTCCCCCGGGACAGCTTTGGGGAGACCCAGTACTTC.

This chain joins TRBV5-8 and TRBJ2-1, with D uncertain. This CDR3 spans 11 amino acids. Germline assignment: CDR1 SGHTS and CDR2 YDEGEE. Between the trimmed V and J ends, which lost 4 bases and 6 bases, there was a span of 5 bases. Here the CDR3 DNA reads TGTGCCAGCAGCCTGCGCAATGAGCAGTTCTTC. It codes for CASSLRNEQFF.

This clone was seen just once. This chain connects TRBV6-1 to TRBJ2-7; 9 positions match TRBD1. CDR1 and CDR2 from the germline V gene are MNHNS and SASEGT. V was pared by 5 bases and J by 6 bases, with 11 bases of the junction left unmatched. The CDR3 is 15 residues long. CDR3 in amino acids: CASSPRTGEGSEQYF. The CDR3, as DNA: TGTGCCAGCAGTCCCCGGACAGGGGAGGGTAGCGAGCAGTACTTC.